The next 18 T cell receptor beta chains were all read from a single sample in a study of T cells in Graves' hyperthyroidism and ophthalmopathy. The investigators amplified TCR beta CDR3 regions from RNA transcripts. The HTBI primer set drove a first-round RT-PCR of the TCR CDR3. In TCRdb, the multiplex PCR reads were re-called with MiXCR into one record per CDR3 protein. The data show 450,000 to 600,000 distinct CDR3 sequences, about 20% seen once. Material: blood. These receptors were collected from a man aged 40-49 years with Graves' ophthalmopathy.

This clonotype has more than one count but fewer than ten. For the CDR3, the DNA is TGTGCCAGCTCACGGATAGCGGGCGGTTTCACAGATACGCAGTATTTT. It translates to CASSRIAGGFTDTQYF. V gene TRBV18 combines with J gene TRBJ2-3, with TRBD2 identical over 7 bases. The length of the CDR3 is 16 residues. The J segment lost 2 bases and the V segment lost 4 bases, leaving 9 bases of the junction unmatched. The V gene's germline CDR1 is KGHSH and CDR2 LQKENI.

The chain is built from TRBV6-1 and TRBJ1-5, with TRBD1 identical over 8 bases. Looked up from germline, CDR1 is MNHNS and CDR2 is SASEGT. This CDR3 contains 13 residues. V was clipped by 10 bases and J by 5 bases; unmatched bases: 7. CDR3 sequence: CAITGGGDQPQHF. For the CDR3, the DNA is TGTGCCATAACAGGGGGAGGGGATCAGCCCCAGCATTTT.

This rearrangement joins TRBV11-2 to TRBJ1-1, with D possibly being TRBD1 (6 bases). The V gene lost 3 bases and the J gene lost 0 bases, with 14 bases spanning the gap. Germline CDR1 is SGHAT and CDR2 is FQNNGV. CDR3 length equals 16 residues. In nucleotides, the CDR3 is TGTGCCAGCAGCTTTTTCCGGGGGCAAATGAACACTGAAGCTTTCTTT. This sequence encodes CASSFFRGQMNTEAFF.

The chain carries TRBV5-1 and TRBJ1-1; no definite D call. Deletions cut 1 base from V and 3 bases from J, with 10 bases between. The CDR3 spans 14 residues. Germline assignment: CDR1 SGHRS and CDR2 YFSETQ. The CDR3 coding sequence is TGCGCCAGCAGCTTGTATAACAGAGACACTGAAGCTTTCTTT. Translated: CASSLYNRDTEAFF.

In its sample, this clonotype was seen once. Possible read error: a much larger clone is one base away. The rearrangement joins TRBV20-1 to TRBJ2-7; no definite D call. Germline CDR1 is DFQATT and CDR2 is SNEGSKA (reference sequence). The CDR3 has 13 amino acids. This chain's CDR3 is CSAGDITGHEQYF. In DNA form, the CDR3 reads TGCAGTGCTGGAGATATAACCGGCCACGAGCAGTACTTC.

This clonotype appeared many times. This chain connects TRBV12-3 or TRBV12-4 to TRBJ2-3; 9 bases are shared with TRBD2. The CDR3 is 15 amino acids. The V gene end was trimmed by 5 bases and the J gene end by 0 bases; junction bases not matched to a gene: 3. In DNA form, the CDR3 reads TGTGCCAGCAGTCGTAGCGGGGGCAGCACAGATACGCAGTATTTT. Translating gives CASSRSGGSTDTQYF.

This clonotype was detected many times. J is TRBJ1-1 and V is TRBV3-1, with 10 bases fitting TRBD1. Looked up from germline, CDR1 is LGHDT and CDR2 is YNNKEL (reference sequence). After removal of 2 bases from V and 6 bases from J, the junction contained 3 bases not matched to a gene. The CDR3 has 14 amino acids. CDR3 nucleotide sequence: TGTGCCAGCAGCCAAAGGGACAGGGGTGCTGAAGCTTTCTTT. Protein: CASSQRDRGAEAFF.

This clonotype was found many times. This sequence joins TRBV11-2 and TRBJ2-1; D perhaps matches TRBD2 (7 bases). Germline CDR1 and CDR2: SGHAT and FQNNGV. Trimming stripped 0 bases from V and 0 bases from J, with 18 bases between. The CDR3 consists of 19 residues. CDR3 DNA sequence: TGTGCCAGCAGCTTAGATCGAACGGGGGGCCCGAGCTCCTACAATGAGCAGTTCTTC. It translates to CASSLDRTGGPSSYNEQFF.

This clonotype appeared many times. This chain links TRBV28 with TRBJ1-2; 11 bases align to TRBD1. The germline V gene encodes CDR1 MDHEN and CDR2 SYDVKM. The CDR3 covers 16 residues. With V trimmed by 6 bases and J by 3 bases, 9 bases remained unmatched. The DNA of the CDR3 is TGTGCCAGCAGCCATGGGGACAGGGGGATGCACTATGGCTACACCTTC. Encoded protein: CASSHGDRGMHYGYTF.

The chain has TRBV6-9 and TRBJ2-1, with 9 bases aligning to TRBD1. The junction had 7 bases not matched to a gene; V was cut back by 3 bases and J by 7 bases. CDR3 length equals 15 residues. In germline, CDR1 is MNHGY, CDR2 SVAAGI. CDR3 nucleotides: TGTGCCAGCAGTTACATAGGACAGGGGTTGAATGAGCAGTTCTTC. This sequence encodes CASSYIGQGLNEQFF.

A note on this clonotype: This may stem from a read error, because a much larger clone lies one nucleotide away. CDR3 nucleotide sequence: TGTGCCAGCAAGGGATCGGACTCTATGAGCACTGAAGCTTTCTTT. Residues: CASKGSDSMSTEAFF. V usage is TRBV2 and J usage is TRBJ1-1; D is uncertain. Trimming took off 7 bases at V and 4 bases at J, with 19 bases between the two ends. From germline, CDR1 is SNHLY and CDR2 FYNNEI. The CDR3 runs to 15 residues.

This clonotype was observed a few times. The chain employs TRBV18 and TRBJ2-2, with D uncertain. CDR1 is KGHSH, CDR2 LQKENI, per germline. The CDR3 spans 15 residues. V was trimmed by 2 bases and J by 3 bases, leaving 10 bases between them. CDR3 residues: CASSPGQLDTGELFF. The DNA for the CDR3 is TGTGCCAGCTCACCAGGGCAGCTAGACACCGGGGAGCTGTTTTTT.

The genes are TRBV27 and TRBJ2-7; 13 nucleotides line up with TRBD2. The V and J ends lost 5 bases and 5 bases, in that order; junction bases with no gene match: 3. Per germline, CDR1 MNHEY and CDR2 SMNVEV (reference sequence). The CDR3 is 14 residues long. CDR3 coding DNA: TGTGCCAGCAGTACTAGCGGGGGGGCCAACGAGCAGTACTTC. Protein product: CASSTSGGANEQYF.

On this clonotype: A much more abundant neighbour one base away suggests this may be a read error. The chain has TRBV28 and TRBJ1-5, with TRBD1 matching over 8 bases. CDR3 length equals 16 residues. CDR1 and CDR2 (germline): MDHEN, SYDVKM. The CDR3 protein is CASIPAQGAFNQPRHF. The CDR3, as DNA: TGTGCCAGCATCCCCGCCCAGGGGGCATTCAATCAGCCCCGGCATTTT.

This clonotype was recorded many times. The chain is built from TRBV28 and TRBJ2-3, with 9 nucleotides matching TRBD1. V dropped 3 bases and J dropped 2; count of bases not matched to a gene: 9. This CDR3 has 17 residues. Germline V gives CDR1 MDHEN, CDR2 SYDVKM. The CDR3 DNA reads TGTGCCAGCAGTTTCCCAAGACAGGGGGGCCTCACAGATACGCAGTATTTT. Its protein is CASSFPRQGGLTDTQYF.

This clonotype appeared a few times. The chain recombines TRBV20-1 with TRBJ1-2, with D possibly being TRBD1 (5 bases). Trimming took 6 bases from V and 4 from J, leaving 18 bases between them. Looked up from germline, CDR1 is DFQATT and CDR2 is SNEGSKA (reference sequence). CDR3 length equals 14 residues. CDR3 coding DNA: TGCAGTGCCCCCTTGCAGGGTTTGGGCTATGGCTACACCTTC. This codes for CSAPLQGLGYGYTF.

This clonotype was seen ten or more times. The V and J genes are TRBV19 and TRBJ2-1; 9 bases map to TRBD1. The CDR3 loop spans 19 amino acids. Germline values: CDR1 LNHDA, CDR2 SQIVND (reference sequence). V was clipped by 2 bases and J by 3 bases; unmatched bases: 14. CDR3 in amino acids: CASSIPLSGTGRFYNEQFF. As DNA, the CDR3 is TGTGCCAGTAGTATACCTTTATCTGGGACAGGGCGCTTCTACAATGAGCAGTTCTTC.

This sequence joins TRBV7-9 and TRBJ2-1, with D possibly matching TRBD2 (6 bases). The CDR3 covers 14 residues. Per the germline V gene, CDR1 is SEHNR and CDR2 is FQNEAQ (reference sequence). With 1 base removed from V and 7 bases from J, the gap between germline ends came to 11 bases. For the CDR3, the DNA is TGTGCCAGCAGCTTAGGACTAGAAGGAAATGAGCAGTTCTTC. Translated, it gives CASSLGLEGNEQFF.